The rows below give T cell receptor beta chains drawn from one sample of a study of blood T cell repertoires in COVID-19. Sequenced by immunoSEQ multiplex PCR; TCRdb stores in-frame clones only, minus some. The sample holds 250,000 to 350,000 clones, 70% to 90% seen once. Sequenced material: PBMCs or T cells enriched from blood (not recorded which). All receptors come from a woman aged 25-40 years who had recovered from COVID-19. CDR3s include the opening cysteine and the closing phenylalanine or tryptophan. D genes are given only for firm matches. Only part of the rows carry a size: once, few, many, or a class if the clone is expanded.

J	V	length	D	size	CDR3	DNA
TRBJ2-7	TRBV25-1	16	TRBD2	-	CASSESTAGGLYEQYF	TGTGCCAGCAGTGAATCGACAGCGGGGGGGCTATACGAGCAGTACTTC
TRBJ1-1	TRBV7-8	16	-	few	CASSTTSGTLNTEAFF	TGTGCCAGCAGCACCACCTCCGGGACATTGAACACTGAAGCTTTCTTT
TRBJ1-1	TRBV10-1	13	TRBD1	-	CASSEPQGAEAFF	TGCGCCAGCAGTGAGCCTCAGGGGGCTGAAGCTTTCTTT
TRBJ2-3	TRBV5-6	15	TRBD1	-	CASGLTGQGTNTQYF	TGTGCCAGTGGGCTCACGGGACAGGGCACGAATACGCAGTATTTT
TRBJ2-1	TRBV28	15	TRBD2	-	CASTTTSGSSWEQFF	TGTGCCAGCACCACGACTAGCGGGAGTTCATGGGAGCAGTTCTTC
TRBJ2-1	TRBV7-9	12	-	-	CASSLGAREQFF	TGTGCCAGCAGCCTGGGGGCCAGGGAGCAGTTCTTC
TRBJ2-1	TRBV25-1	15	TRBD2	-	CASRATSGRTNEQFF	TGTGCCAGCAGGGCGACTAGCGGCCGGACGAATGAGCAGTTCTTC
TRBJ2-3	TRBV6-1	16	TRBD2	-	CASSEVDSGGRDTQYF	TGTGCCAGCAGTGAAGTCGATAGCGGGGGGAGAGATACGCAGTATTTT
TRBJ2-3	TRBV6-5	16	TRBD1	once	CASSYSSNRGRDTQYF	TGTGCCAGCAGTTACTCGAGTAACAGGGGGCGAGATACGCAGTATTTT
TRBJ2-2	TRBV6-5	14	-	once	CASSYVSGGGELFF	TGTGCCAGCAGTTACGTCTCCGGGGGCGGGGAGCTGTTTTTT
TRBJ2-3	TRBV11-2	15	-	-	CASSLWQKSTDTQYF	TGTGCCAGCAGCTTATGGCAGAAAAGCACAGATACGCAGTATTTT
TRBJ2-3	TRBV18	18	TRBD2	few	CASSPPFVERGYTDTQYF	TGTGCCAGCTCACCACCTTTTGTAGAGCGGGGGTACACAGATACGCAGTATTTT
TRBJ1-1	TRBV4-2	15	-	once	CASSHGGGLNTEAFF	TGTGCCAGCAGCCACGGTGGAGGGTTGAACACTGAAGCTTTCTTT
TRBJ2-1	TRBV5-5	12	-	once	CASSLAGGEQFF	TGTGCCAGCAGCTTGGCCGGAGGTGAGCAGTTCTTC
TRBJ1-4	TRBV18	14	-	few	CASSPDRQIGKLFF	TGTGCCAGCTCACCAGACAGGCAAATTGGAAAACTGTTTTTT
TRBJ1-1	TRBV19	13	-	-	CASSPFPAGEAFF	TGTGCCAGTAGTCCCTTCCCGGCGGGAGAAGCTTTCTTT
TRBJ1-6	TRBV5-1	15	-	-	CASSLARGTPSPLHF	TGCGCCAGCAGCTTGGCCCGGGGAACCCCTTCACCCCTCCACTTT
TRBJ1-6	TRBV5-6	18	TRBD1	-	CASSLWGTVKGYNSPLHF	TGTGCCAGCAGCTTGTGGGGGACAGTGAAGGGGTATAATTCACCCCTCCACTTT
TRBJ1-2	TRBV6-4	16	TRBD1	-	CASSDWATGPDYGYTF	TGTGCCAGCAGTGACTGGGCGACAGGGCCTGACTATGGCTACACCTTC
TRBJ2-7	TRBV6-6	14	TRBD1	-	CASRSTGPSYEQYF	TGTGCCAGCAGGTCGACAGGGCCGTCCTACGAGCAGTACTTC
TRBJ1-5	TRBV9	15	TRBD1	once	CASSVGQGNNQPQHF	TGTGCCAGCAGCGTCGGACAGGGCAACAATCAGCCCCAGCATTTT
TRBJ1-6	TRBV7-3	14	-	-	CASSSREGNSPLHF	TGTGCCAGCAGCTCCAGGGAGGGGAATTCACCCCTCCACTTT
TRBJ2-7	TRBV6-5	14	TRBD1	-	CASSHRDRDYEQYF	TGTGCCAGCAGTCACCGGGACAGGGACTACGAGCAGTACTTC
TRBJ2-7	TRBV27	13	TRBD1	-	CASRDRGSYEQYF	TGTGCCAGCAGGGACAGGGGTTCCTACGAGCAGTACTTC
TRBJ1-2	TRBV7-9	14	-	-	CASSRDTLNYGYTF	TGTGCCAGCAGCCGGGACACCCTAAACTATGGCTACACCTTC
TRBJ2-7	TRBV7-2	18	-	-	CASSLRMLGPGGSYEQYF	TGTGCCAGCAGCTTACGGATGCTGGGGCCCGGGGGCTCCTACGAGCAGTACTTC
TRBJ1-5	TRBV7-8	19	-	few	CASSSGRGRTSGSNQPQHF	TGTGCCAGCAGCTCAGGGAGGGGGAGAACGAGTGGGAGCAATCAGCCCCAGCATTTT
TRBJ1-1	TRBV11-2	16	-	-	CASRLLLFRQNTEAFF	TGTGCCAGCAGACTTCTCTTATTCCGACAGAACACTGAAGCTTTCTTT
TRBJ2-6	TRBV6-2/TRBV6-3	15	-	-	CASSLGGYGANVLTF	TGTGCCAGCAGTTTAGGGGGTTATGGGGCCAACGTCCTGACTTTC
TRBJ1-2	TRBV27	14	-	-	CASSFGQSNYGYTF	TGTGCCAGCAGTTTTGGGCAATCCAACTATGGCTACACCTTC
TRBJ2-3	TRBV28	15	-	-	CASSLVGGLTDTQYF	TGTGCCAGCAGTCTAGTGGGGGGGCTCACAGATACGCAGTATTTT
TRBJ2-4	TRBV6-1	15	-	-	CASSDSVVAKNIQYF	TGTGCCAGCAGTGATAGTGTGGTAGCCAAAAACATTCAGTACTTC
TRBJ1-3	TRBV6-5	14	-	-	CASSHKNSGNTIYF	TGTGCCAGCAGTCACAAGAACTCTGGAAACACCATATATTTT
TRBJ1-2	TRBV30	14	-	-	CAWRGGGVAYGYTF	TGTGCCTGGAGAGGGGGAGGGGTTGCCTATGGCTACACCTTC
TRBJ2-1	TRBV7-3	16	TRBD2	-	CASSLSAGGRSNEQFF	TGTGCCAGCAGCTTATCAGCGGGAGGGCGGAGCAATGAGCAGTTCTTC
TRBJ1-1	TRBV4-1	14	-	-	CASSQTTGSSEAFF	TGCGCCAGCAGCCAAACAACAGGGTCTTCTGAAGCTTTCTTT
TRBJ2-3	TRBV29-1	13	TRBD1	-	CSGGTVLTDTQYF	TGCAGCGGGGGGACAGTTTTGACAGATACGCAGTATTTT
TRBJ1-4	TRBV19	14	-	-	CASSINGAHEKLFF	TGTGCCAGTAGTATAAACGGTGCTCATGAAAAACTGTTTTTT
TRBJ2-7	TRBV9	14	-	-	CASSVDSGTYEQYF	TGTGCCAGCAGCGTCGACAGTGGAACCTACGAGCAGTACTTC